These 29 T cell receptor beta chains came from one sample sequenced in a study of blood T cell repertoires in COVID-19. Profiled with immunoSEQ multiplex PCR; TCRdb holds only in-frame clones, not every one. The sample has about 290,000 clones; around 86% are singletons. Sequencing was performed on PBMCs or T cells enriched from blood (not recorded which). These receptors were obtained from a woman aged 40 to 55 who had recovered from COVID-19.

This rearrangement joins TRBV7-2 to TRBJ2-5; tentatively, D is TRBD1 (5 bases). With 1 base removed from V and 5 bases from J, the gap between germline ends came to 14 bases. Germline CDR1 reads SGHTA; CDR2 reads FQGNSA. The CDR3 contains 15 residues. The DNA for the CDR3 is TGTGCCAGCAGCTTAGTATGGACGTCAGGGGAGACCCAGTACTTC. It specifies CASSLVWTSGETQYF.

The genes are TRBV5-1 and TRBJ1-1; the match to TRBD1 covers 7 bases. Germline lookup yields CDR1 SGHRS and CDR2 YFSETQ. V lost 10 bases, J lost 1 base, and 10 bases stayed unmatched. The CDR3 spans 14 residues. For the CDR3, the DNA is TGCGCCTCAGGGGCCGGGACAGCGAACACTGAAGCTTTCTTT. This codes for CASGAGTANTEAFF.

CDR3 sequence (DNA): TGTGCCAGCAGGGAAAACAGGGATACTGAAGCTTTCTTT. It encodes CASRENRDTEAFF. The V call is TRBV2, the J call TRBJ1-1; a possible D gene is TRBD1 (6 bases). V was trimmed by 6 bases and J by 5 bases, leaving 13 bases between them. Per germline, CDR1 SNHLY and CDR2 FYNNEI. This CDR3 region has 13 residues. The variable domain in full, completed from reference TRBV2 and TRBJ1-1, reads EPEVTQTPSHQVTQMGQEVILRCVPISNHLYFYWYRQILGQKVEFLVSFYNNEISEKSEIFDDQFSVERPDGSNFTLKIRSTKLEDSAMYFCASRENRDTEAFFGQGTRLTVV.

The rearrangement links TRBV3-1 (or the pseudogene TRBV3-2) to TRBJ1-1; possibly TRBD1 for D (6 bases). There are 16 residues in the CDR3. Germline V gives CDR1 LGHDT, CDR2 YNNKEL (reference sequence). The V end was cut by 6 bases, the J end by 0 bases, with 17 bases between. CDR3 DNA: TGTGCCAGCAGACACGGACAGCATAAGATGAACACTGAAGCTTTCTTT. Translated, it gives CASRHGQHKMNTEAFF.

The rearrangement links TRBV27 to TRBJ1-3; 10 bases fit TRBD1. The CDR3 is 16 amino acids. The trim removed 6 bases at V and 1 base at J, leaving 6 bases unmatched. The germline V gene encodes CDR1 MNHEY and CDR2 SMNVEV (reference sequence). This CDR3 is CASRAEGQGSGNTIYF. For the CDR3, the DNA is TGTGCCAGCAGGGCGGAGGGACAGGGGTCTGGAAACACCATATATTTT.

The chain joins TRBV7-2 to TRBJ2-3; possibly TRBD2 for D (6 bases). Germline V lookup: CDR1 SGHTA, CDR2 FQGNSA. This CDR3 has 14 amino acids. Deletions cut 1 base from V and 2 bases from J, with 7 bases between. The DNA for the CDR3 is TGTGCCAGCAGCTTAGGCGGGACCACAGATACGCAGTATTTT. Translated: CASSLGGTTDTQYF.

Note on this clone: This CDR3 is also generated by other DNA sequences in the sample. The chain is built from TRBV7-2 and TRBJ2-7, with a tentative D call TRBD2 (6 bases). The germline CDR1 and CDR2 sequences are SGHTA and FQGNSA. This CDR3 region has 13 residues. V lost 3 bases and J 2 bases, leaving 8 bases between the germline ends. Here the CDR3 DNA reads TGTGCCAGCAGCTTGGGGGGTCCCTACGAGCAGTACTTC. This encodes CASSLGGPYEQYF.

V gene TRBV11-1 combines with J gene TRBJ2-5; 7 nucleotides agree with TRBD2. The junction had 8 bases not matched to a gene; V was cut back by 4 bases and J by 0 bases. Germline loops: CDR1 SGHAT, CDR2 FQDESV (reference sequence). There are 16 residues in the CDR3. The CDR3 region is CASSSWRETYQETQYF. The CDR3 coding sequence is TGTGCCAGCAGCTCATGGCGGGAGACGTACCAAGAGACCCAGTACTTC.

The gene calls are TRBV18 and TRBJ1-2; 7 bases align to TRBD1. The CDR3 spans 15 residues. The junction had 8 bases not matched to a gene; V was cut back by 3 bases and J by 4 bases. Germline V gene lookup returns CDR1 KGHSH and CDR2 LQKENI. The chain's CDR3 is CASSPYGTALYGYTF. In DNA form, the CDR3 reads TGTGCCAGCTCACCCTATGGGACAGCGCTCTATGGCTACACCTTC.

This sequence joins TRBV3-1 (or the pseudogene TRBV3-2) and TRBJ1-3; the D is unclear. Per the germline V gene, CDR1 is LGHDT and CDR2 is YNNKEL (reference sequence). The CDR3 has 15 amino acids. Trimming stripped 1 base from V and 0 bases from J, with 7 bases between. DNA for the CDR3: TGTGCCAGCAGCCAAGGCTACTTCTCTGGAAACACCATATATTTT. This gives the protein CASSQGYFSGNTIYF.

The chain is built from TRBV4-2 and TRBJ1-5; 7 bases are shared with TRBD1. Unmatched junction bases numbered 9, after V lost 1 base and J lost 6 bases. Germline V gives CDR1 LGHNA, CDR2 YNFKEQ. This CDR3 comprises 16 residues. CDR3 DNA sequence: TGTGCCAGCAGCCAAGCCGACAGGGTGTCCGGTCAGCCCCAGCATTTT. It is translated as CASSQADRVSGQPQHF.

The chain recombines TRBV30 with TRBJ1-6; 9 nucleotides agree with TRBD1. CDR3 length: 15 amino acids. From germline, CDR1 is GTSNPN and CDR2 SVGIG (reference sequence). J lost 14 bases, V lost 3 bases, and 14 bases had no gene match. The CDR3 spells CAWSRDRALGRALHF. In DNA form, the CDR3 reads TGTGCCTGGAGCCGGGACAGGGCCTTAGGTAGGGCCCTCCACTTT.

The V gene is TRBV7-9, the J gene TRBJ2-7; maybe TRBD1 (5 bases). CDR1 SEHNR and CDR2 FQNEAQ come from the germline V gene (reference sequence). Trimming pared 6 bases from V and 1 base from J, leaving 13 bases between. The CDR3 is made up of 14 amino acids. DNA of the CDR3: TGTGCCAGCAGTGCGCAGGGTGGGTCCTACGAGCAGTACTTC. It encodes CASSAQGGSYEQYF.

This chain links TRBV27 with TRBJ1-2; unclear D gene. V dropped 3 bases and J dropped 4 bases, with 15 bases sitting between them. Germline V gene data show CDR1 as MNHEY and CDR2 as SMNVEV (reference sequence). The CDR3 is 15 residues long. For the CDR3, the DNA is TGTGCCAGCAGTTTTTCTAGGAGGGCGGCCTATGGCTACACCTTC. Translation gives CASSFSRRAAYGYTF.

This sequence joins TRBV18 and TRBJ1-3, with D maybe TRBD1 (6 bases). The CDR3 runs to 18 residues. From germline, CDR1 is KGHSH and CDR2 LQKENI. The V end was cut by 0 bases, the J end by 0 bases, with 15 bases between. For the CDR3, the DNA is TGTGCCAGCTCACCACCGAATGGACAGCGAAACTCTGGAAACACCATATATTTT. It yields the protein CASSPPNGQRNSGNTIYF.

This clone was detected only once. V and J are TRBV27 and TRBJ1-6; 9 nucleotides line up with TRBD1. With 4 bases clipped from V and 0 bases from J, the junction kept 4 bases outside the gene matches. CDR3 length equals 17 residues. CDR1 and CDR2 (germline): MNHEY, SMNVEV (reference sequence). CDR3 residues: CASSSRQGGSYNSPLHF. The DNA for the CDR3 is TGTGCCAGCAGTTCCCGACAGGGGGGCTCCTATAATTCACCCCTCCACTTT.

The chain has TRBV15 and TRBJ2-5; weak D call: TRBD1 (6 bases). This CDR3 is 16 amino acids long. The V end lost 1 base, the J end lost 4 bases, and 16 bases lay between the germline ends. Germline V gene data show CDR1 as LNHNV and CDR2 as YYDKDF (reference sequence). CDR3 loop: CATSRAGAGWGETQYF. CDR3 bases: TGTGCCACCAGCAGAGCAGGGGCAGGGTGGGGAGAGACCCAGTACTTC.

This chain connects TRBV9 to TRBJ2-2; 11 bases line up with TRBD2. The CDR3 has 16 residues. Germline loops: CDR1 SGDLS, CDR2 YYNGEE. Trimming removed 3 bases from V and 6 bases from J; junction bases left unmatched: 7. The CDR3 region is CASSDGTSGRAGELFF. In nucleotides, the CDR3 is TGTGCCAGCAGCGACGGGACTAGCGGAAGGGCCGGGGAGCTGTTTTTT.

The chain has TRBV5-6 and TRBJ1-4; a weak D match, TRBD1 (5 bases). CDR3 length equals 15 residues. Germline assignment: CDR1 SGHDT and CDR2 YYEEEE. Trimming removed 4 bases at V and 4 bases at J, with 14 bases between. CDR3 protein: CASSVRWGNNEKLFF. CDR3 in DNA: TGTGCCAGCAGCGTCCGTTGGGGCAATAATGAAAAACTGTTTTTT.

V is TRBV27 and J is TRBJ2-7; D may be TRBD2 (7 bases). V lost 3 bases to trimming and J lost 12 bases, with 21 bases between them. Germline V CDR1 and CDR2: MNHEY, SMNVEV (reference sequence). The CDR3 runs 14 residues. The CDR3 region has the DNA TGTGCCAGCAGTTTCCACAGGGAGGGCCGGGTTTGGTACTTC. It yields the protein CASSFHREGRVWYF.

The chain uses TRBV3-1 (or the pseudogene TRBV3-2) and TRBJ2-7; 7 bases fit TRBD1. Trimming cost V 4 bases and J 2 bases; bases outside gene matches: 8. Germline loops: CDR1 LGHDT, CDR2 YNNKEL (reference sequence). This CDR3 contains 15 residues. CDR3 coding DNA: TGTGCCAGCAGCCCTTGGACAGGAACGACCTACGAGCAGTACTTC. Protein: CASSPWTGTTYEQYF.

J is TRBJ1-4 and V is TRBV5-3; 7 bases agree with TRBD1. TRBV5-3 is labeled an ORF, and its function is uncertain. This CDR3 has 18 amino acids. J lost 4 bases, V lost 1 base, and 13 bases had no gene match. CDR3 in amino acids: CARSLPRAGGCGNEKLFF. Written as DNA, the CDR3 is TGTGCCAGAAGCTTGCCCCGGGCAGGGGGTTGTGGTAATGAAAAACTGTTTTTT.

The chain recombines TRBV7-9 with TRBJ1-6; 9 bases fit TRBD1. From germline, CDR1 is SEHNR and CDR2 FQNEAQ (reference sequence). Losses at the gene ends were 2 bases for V and 11 bases for J; bases not matched to a gene: 19. The CDR3 spans 19 residues. CDR3 amino acids: CASSLPSGTGSARSPPLHF. The CDR3 region has the DNA TGTGCCAGCAGCTTACCCTCCGGGACAGGGTCCGCCCGGAGTCCACCCCTCCACTTT.

This chain joins TRBV19 and TRBJ1-1; no clear D. CDR1 and CDR2 (germline): LNHDA, SQIVND (reference sequence). CDR3 size: 15 residues. V lost 5 bases, J lost 1 base, and 14 bases lay in between. The CDR3 is CASSSLLGRNTEAFF. DNA for the CDR3: TGTGCCAGTAGTTCCCTACTGGGCAGGAACACTGAAGCTTTCTTT.

For this clone: The junction and the germline gene differ at one end; a read error may be behind it. This chain joins TRBV7-7 and TRBJ2-1; D possibly corresponds to TRBD2 (5 bases). The germline CDR1 and CDR2 sequences are SSHAT and FNYEAQ (reference sequence). The CDR3 is made up of 15 amino acids. Written as DNA, the CDR3 is TGTGCTAGCAGCTTAGGCGTAGCTAGCCACAATGAGCAGTTCTTC. Its translation: CASSLGVASHNEQFF.

This chain links TRBV19 with TRBJ1-2; 8 nucleotides align to TRBD1. The junction had 6 bases not matched to a gene; V was cut back by 6 bases and J by 3 bases. The length of the CDR3 is 14 residues. The germline CDR1 and CDR2 sequences are LNHDA and SQIVND (reference sequence). Written as DNA, the CDR3 is TGTGCCAGTAGCCGACAGGGGATGGACTATGGCTACACCTTC. As protein: CASSRQGMDYGYTF. The variable domain in full, completed from reference TRBV19 and TRBJ1-2, reads DGGITQSPKYLFRKEGQNVTLSCEQNLNHDAMYWYRQDPGQGLRLIYYSQIVNDFQKGDIAEGYSVSREKKESFPLTVTSAQKNPTAFYLCASSRQGMDYGYTFGSGTRLTVV.

This chain uses TRBV9 with TRBJ1-4, with 11 bases that match TRBD1. J gave up 7 bases and V 3 bases, and 2 bases lay outside the gene matches. The CDR3 spans 14 residues. Looked up from germline, CDR1 is SGDLS and CDR2 is YYNGEE. The CDR3 DNA reads TGTGCCAGCAGCGGGACAGGGGGCGGTGAAAAACTGTTTTTT. Its translation: CASSGTGGGEKLFF.

The sample holds a few counts of this clone. The chain employs TRBV25-1 and TRBJ1-4, with a tentative D call TRBD1 (6 bases). From germline, CDR1 is MGHDK and CDR2 SYGVNS. The CDR3 is 15 residues long. V was trimmed by 1 base and J by 4 bases, leaving 10 bases between them. The chain's CDR3 is CASSELGQNNEKLFF. The CDR3 region has the DNA TGTGCCAGCAGTGAATTAGGACAGAATAATGAAAAACTGTTTTTT.

Notes on this clone: Other DNA sequences of this sample code for an identical CDR3. The rearrangement links TRBV18 to TRBJ2-7; TRBD1 aligns across 11 bases. Germline V gene sequence: CDR1 KGHSH, CDR2 LQKENI. This CDR3 region has 15 residues. Losses at the gene ends were 0 bases for V and 2 bases for J; bases not matched to a gene: 0. The CDR3: CASSPPGQGAYEQYF. DNA for the CDR3: TGTGCCAGCTCACCACCGGGACAGGGGGCCTACGAGCAGTACTTC.